One sample yielded the 21 T cell receptor beta chains listed below, sequenced in a study of early T cells in non-severe SARS-CoV-2 infection. TCRdb fed the 5' RACE reads into MiXCR, producing one record per CDR3 protein. In the table there are 40,000 or so distinct CDR3 sequences, about 5.6% of which are singletons. The sample was whole blood. The receptor source for this set is an adult who was a healthcare worker with PCR-confirmed SARS-CoV-2 infection or an uninfected control (not recorded which).

This clonotype was seen ten or more times. The rearrangement uses TRBV7-9 and TRBJ1-4, with 8 positions matching TRBD1. The CDR3 runs 14 residues. The germline V gene encodes CDR1 SEHNR and CDR2 FQNEAQ (reference sequence). V shed 5 bases, J shed 1 base, and the junction held 0 bases outside the gene matches. The CDR3 spells CASSDRGTNEKLFF. In nucleotides, the CDR3 is TGTGCCAGCAGCGACAGGGGAACTAATGAAAAACTGTTTTTT.

About this clonotype: This may arise from a read error, as a much more abundant clone is one base away. The chain recombines TRBV29-1 with TRBJ1-1; no clear D. There are 14 residues in the CDR3. Germline CDR1 SQVTM, CDR2 ANQGSEA. The CDR3 DNA follows: TGCAGCGTTGAAAGGTCGGGAATAAACACTAAAGCTTTCTTT. It is translated as CSVERSGINTKAFF.

This clonotype was seen at least ten times. The chain joins TRBV3-1 to TRBJ1-1, with D possibly being TRBD1 (6 bases). CDR1 LGHDT and CDR2 YNNKEL come from the germline V gene (reference sequence). CDR3 length: 12 amino acids. The V end lost 0 bases, the J end lost 13 bases, and 12 bases lay between the germline ends. CDR3 in amino acids: CASSQEQGMGFF. The DNA of the CDR3 is TGTGCCAGCAGCCAAGAACAGGGCATGGGTTTCTTT.

This clonotype was counted ten times or more. This chain connects TRBV6-1 to TRBJ2-4, with 7 bases fitting TRBD1. Trimming took 8 bases from V and 3 from J; bases not matched to a gene: 10. Germline V gene lookup returns CDR1 MNHNS and CDR2 SASEGT. This CDR3 region has 15 residues. The DNA of the CDR3 is TGTGCCAGCGGCGGCCCCCCAGGGGGCAAAAACATTCAGTACTTC. This gives the protein CASGGPPGGKNIQYF.

Ten or more counts support this clonotype. This sequence joins TRBV4-2 and TRBJ2-3, with TRBD1 matching over 8 bases. Germline V gene lookup returns CDR1 LGHNA and CDR2 YNFKEQ. J was trimmed by 4 bases and V by 4 bases; bases with no gene match: 10. There are 16 residues in the CDR3. The CDR3 coding sequence is TGTGCCAGCAGCCCAAAGGGTCCAGGGGGCCCAGATACGCAGTATTTT. It translates to CASSPKGPGGPDTQYF.

This clonotype was recorded at least ten times. The chain recombines TRBV5-1 with TRBJ1-2; D is undetermined. The V end lost 0 bases, the J end lost 0 bases, and 6 bases lay between the germline ends. The CDR3 sequence is 14 residues long. Germline CDR1 reads SGHRS; CDR2 reads YFSETQ. In DNA form, the CDR3 reads TGCGCCAGCAGCTTGGACAGCTCTAACTATGGCTACACCTTC. Amino acids: CASSLDSSNYGYTF.

The table lists this clonotype with many counts. V is TRBV7-6 and J is TRBJ2-1; either TRBD1 or TRBD2 may fit D (5 bases each). Germline V gene sequence: CDR1 SGHVS, CDR2 FNYEAQ. V was pared by 10 bases and J by 4 bases, with 26 bases between. CDR3 length: 17 residues. In DNA, the CDR3 is TGTGCCACAGCAGCGTTCCGTCCGGGACCACTTTACAATGAGCAGTTCTTC. This sequence encodes CATAAFRPGPLYNEQFF.

The genes are TRBV18 and TRBJ2-3; D not certain. Trimming took 2 bases from V and 9 from J, leaving 15 bases between them. Germline V gene data show CDR1 as KGHSH and CDR2 as LQKENI. The CDR3 runs to 14 residues. The CDR3: CASSPVETPRTQYF. The CDR3 DNA reads as TGTGCCAGCTCACCAGTAGAGACTCCCCGGACGCAGTATTTT.

This clonotype came up many times. This chain uses TRBV20-1 with TRBJ1-2; 7 positions match TRBD1. V was pared by 5 bases and J by 8 bases, with 5 bases of the junction left unmatched. In germline, CDR1 is DFQATT, CDR2 SNEGSKA (reference sequence). This CDR3 spans 11 amino acids. CDR3 nucleotide sequence: TGCAGTGCTCGACAGGGTGGAGGCTACACCTTC. Translating it yields CSARQGGGYTF.

This clonotype has at least ten counts. This chain uses TRBV4-2 with TRBJ2-7; TRBD2 is a possible D gene (5 bases). The V end was cut by 0 bases, the J end by 0 bases, with 12 bases between. This CDR3 has 16 residues. Germline-derived CDR1 and CDR2 are LGHNA and YNFKEQ. The CDR3 reads CASSQELRLSSYEQYF. The DNA of the CDR3 is TGTGCCAGCAGCCAAGAATTGCGACTATCCTCCTACGAGCAGTACTTC.

This clonotype has a count of ten or more. V is TRBV2 and J is TRBJ2-2, with a possible D match to TRBD1 (6 bases). Trimming cost V 1 base and J 5 bases, with 14 bases left between them. The CDR3 is 16 amino acids. CDR1 is SNHLY and CDR2 is FYNNEI in the germline V gene. CDR3 in amino acids: CASSEVLGRGTGELFF. For the CDR3, the DNA is TGTGCCAGCAGTGAAGTTTTAGGCAGGGGAACCGGGGAGCTGTTTTTT.

This clonotype showed up many times. The chain carries TRBV10-1 and TRBJ1-2; D is undetermined. Germline CDR1 is WNHNN and CDR2 is SYGVQD (reference sequence). V lost 8 bases, J lost 5 bases, and 12 bases lay in between. The CDR3 is 12 residues long. In DNA form, the CDR3 reads TGCGCCAGCCCAAAGAAGGTTTATGGCTACACCTTC. Its protein is CASPKKVYGYTF.

This clonotype was found many times. V gene TRBV6-2 or TRBV6-3 combines with J gene TRBJ1-5, with 8 bases matching TRBD1. Per germline, CDR1 MNHEY and CDR2 SVGEGT. The CDR3 is 13 amino acids. Trimming cost V 7 bases and J 6 bases; bases outside gene matches: 5. The CDR3 region is CASTDRASQPQHF. The CDR3 DNA sequence: TGTGCCAGCACGGACAGGGCCAGTCAGCCCCAGCATTTT.

This clonotype was seen repeatedly, ten times or more. This rearrangement joins TRBV19 to TRBJ1-5; D is ambiguous. The CDR3 length is 16 residues. The germline CDR1 and CDR2 sequences are LNHDA and SQIVND (reference sequence). The germline V and J ends were trimmed by 3 bases and 2 bases, with 14 bases remaining between them. The CDR3 here is CASSILFRAGNQPQHF. The CDR3 bases are TGTGCCAGTAGTATTCTCTTCCGGGCGGGCAATCAGCCCCAGCATTTT.

This clonotype was counted many times. The V call is TRBV12-3 or TRBV12-4, the J call TRBJ2-1; maybe TRBD2 (6 bases). The CDR3 is made up of 13 amino acids. Deletions cut 2 bases from V and 6 bases from J, with 8 bases between. CDR3 loop: CASSLLGSNEQFF. CDR3 DNA sequence: TGTGCCAGCAGTTTACTCGGGAGCAATGAGCAGTTCTTC.

This clonotype was found many times. The chain recombines TRBV5-1 with TRBJ1-2; TRBD1 might be the D (5 bases). There are 14 residues in the CDR3. Germline lookup yields CDR1 SGHRS and CDR2 YFSETQ. Trimming shortened V by 4 bases and J by 2 bases, and 12 bases separated the two germline ends. CDR3 nucleotides: TGCGCCAGCAGCGCGCGAGGGGAGAACTATGGCTACACCTTC. It translates to CASSARGENYGYTF. The whole variable domain, filled in from reference TRBV5-1 and TRBJ1-2, reads KAGVTQTPRYLIKTRGQQVTLSCSPISGHRSVSWYQQTPGQGLQFLFEYFSETQRNKGNFPGRFSGRQFSNSRSEMNVSTLELGDSALYLCASSARGENYGYTFGSGTRLTVV.

Ten or more counts support this clonotype. This chain joins TRBV12-3 or TRBV12-4 and TRBJ2-1; D is perhaps TRBD2 (5 bases). V lost 8 bases, J lost 11 bases, and 19 bases lay in between. The CDR3 is made up of 13 amino acids. The chain's CDR3 is CASYSSSEGKQFF. The CDR3 nucleotides are TGTGCCAGCTACTCCTCCTCCGAGGGTAAGCAGTTCTTC.

This clonotype occurred many times. This chain joins TRBV24-1 and TRBJ2-1; TRBD2 matches 14 bases. V shed 3 bases and J 8 bases; nucleotides not matched to a gene: 2. The germline V gene encodes CDR1 KGHDR and CDR2 SFDVKD. CDR3 size: 15 residues. CDR3 DNA: TGTGCCACCAGTGATAGGACTAGCGGGGGGCATGAGCAGTTCTTC. It is translated as CATSDRTSGGHEQFF.

This clonotype was observed a few times. This rearrangement joins TRBV12-3 or TRBV12-4 to TRBJ2-7; 7 bases are shared with TRBD1. The CDR3 spans 19 residues. Trimming cost V 1 base and J 1 base; bases outside gene matches: 16. CDR3 amino acids: CASSLGTLLARGISYEQYF. Written as DNA, the CDR3 is TGTGCCAGCAGTTTAGGAACCCTACTTGCCAGGGGGATATCCTACGAGCAGTACTTC.

The rearrangement uses TRBV4-2 and TRBJ1-2, with D tentatively TRBD1 (6 bases). V lost 0 bases to trimming and J lost 8 bases, with 16 bases between them. Germline lookup yields CDR1 LGHNA and CDR2 YNFKEQ. The CDR3 totals 15 residues. The CDR3, as DNA: TGTGCCAGCAGCCAAGATCTTGGGGGGGCGGGCGGCTACACCTTC. Translation: CASSQDLGGAGGYTF.

Ten or more counts support this clonotype. The chain joins TRBV20-1 to TRBJ1-1, with a weak D call TRBD1 (6 bases). The CDR3 has 12 amino acids. Germline V gene data show CDR1 as DFQATT and CDR2 as SNEGSKA (reference sequence). V was shortened by 3 bases and J by 8 bases, with 13 bases between the two germline ends. CDR3 coding DNA: TGCAGTGCTAGCGGGGGGCCGATGGAAGCTTTCTTT. It specifies CSASGGPMEAFF.